The entry below gives a single T cell receptor (beta chain) sequence along with its context. Its target is unknown. These data belong to a study of cytomegalovirus exposure and HLA in healthy donors. The study, taken as a whole, reports: One later analysis reportedly identified an Asian-associated ancestry cluster that showed fewer N-insertions than the roughly 700-donor mean. Earlier analysis looked at TCR beta V segments, and most were productive about 87% or about 30% of the time. For cytomegalovirus status, the classifier reportedly gave diagnoses with high specificity and sensitivity.

This PCR relied on a set of 60 Vbeta primers and 13 Jbeta primers. Clones were sequenced by immunoSEQ multiplex PCR, and TCRdb holds only the in-frame ones, with some missing. The sample yields 90,000 to 120,000 clones, about 74% seen once. CDR3 size: 14 residues. Germline V gene data show CDR1 as SGHAT and CDR2 as FQNNGV. The ends were cut back, 0 bases at V and 8 bases at J, with 11 bases in the middle. The rearrangement links TRBV11-2 to TRBJ2-1; D is perhaps TRBD2 (5 bases). This receptor was obtained from a female donor in good health and CMV-seropositive. Material for sequencing was PBMCs. The CDR3 reads CASSLDRGADEQFF. The CDR3 nucleotides are TGTGCCAGCAGCTTAGATCGGGGAGCGGATGAGCAGTTCTTC.